The 5 T cell receptor beta chains given below trace back to one sample, sequenced in a study of technical replicates of blood from a handful of donors. Assay: immunoSEQ multiplex PCR; the TCRdb copy retains only in-frame clones and omits some. The table lists approximately 50,000 clones, 86% of them singletons, with 5.6% in the top ten. Sequencing was performed on PBMCs. These receptor sequences come from a human donor in good health. Some clones in this sample may be carry-over from other donors' samples.

The chain has TRBV2 and TRBJ2-3; 7 nucleotides align to TRBD1. V lost 7 bases, J lost 6 bases, and 13 bases stayed unmatched. The CDR3 is made up of 15 amino acids. The V gene's germline CDR1 is SNHLY and CDR2 FYNNEI. CDR3 region: CASKKQTGSRDTQYF. The DNA for the CDR3 is TGTGCCAGCAAGAAACAGACAGGGAGCAGGGATACGCAGTATTTT.

The rearrangement joins TRBV5-1 to TRBJ2-3, with D possibly being TRBD2 (5 bases). Trimming pared 3 bases from V and 2 bases from J, leaving 10 bases between. Germline-derived CDR1 and CDR2 are SGHRS and YFSETQ. The CDR3 has 14 amino acids. CDR3 sequence reads: CASSWAGNTDTQYF. DNA for the CDR3: TGCGCCAGCAGCTGGGCGGGTAACACAGATACGCAGTATTTT.

Notes on this clone: Compared with germline, one end of the junction differs, possibly owing to a read error. The chain is built from TRBV7-2 and TRBJ1-1; D gene ambiguous. Germline V CDR1 and CDR2: SGHTA, FQGNSA. This CDR3 has 16 amino acids. CDR3 DNA: TGTGCCAGCAGCTTAACTATCGCGGGGAAGGATGCCGCCCCAACTTTT. It is translated as CASSLTIAGKDAAPTF.

V and J are TRBV9 and TRBJ1-2, with 8 bases lining up with TRBD1. This CDR3 spans 14 amino acids. Looked up from germline, CDR1 is SGDLS and CDR2 is YYNGEE. With V trimmed by 4 bases and J by 1 base, 3 bases remained unmatched. DNA of the CDR3: TGTGCCAGCAGCCCAGGACAGGGTAACTATGGCTACACCTTC. It is translated as CASSPGQGNYGYTF.

V usage is TRBV2 and J usage is TRBJ2-5; tentatively, D is TRBD2 (5 bases). V lost 6 bases, J lost 4 bases, and 15 bases lay in between. CDR1 is SNHLY, CDR2 FYNNEI, per germline. The CDR3 totals 14 residues. The CDR3 region has the DNA TGTGCCAGCAGGCCGGGAACCCTCGGAGAGACCCAGTACTTC. The encoded protein is CASRPGTLGETQYF.